These T cell receptor beta chains were read from a single sample in a study of blood T cell repertoires in COVID-19. Using immunoSEQ multiplex PCR, the repertoire was profiled, and TCRdb retains in-frame clones only, with some absent. This table has roughly 200,000 clones, 90% appearing once. Input material: PBMCs or T cells enriched from blood (not recorded which). The source of these receptors is a man younger than 40 who had recovered from COVID-19. The CDR3 runs from the conserved cysteine through the conserved F or W. A D gene is named only where the DNA matches it firmly. The size field is filled for only some rows; it gives once, few, many or a size class.

d_call	clone_size	v_call	j_call	cdr3_length	cdr3_nt	cdr3_aa
.	.	TRBV2	TRBJ2-7	14	TGTGCCAGCAGGCTAACAGGGAACTCCTACGAGCAGTACTTC	CASRLTGNSYEQYF
.	.	TRBV5-5	TRBJ1-2	15	TGTGCCAGCAGCCCCACTGAACTGGGAGTCTATGGCTACACCTTC	CASSPTELGVYGYTF
.	few	TRBV27	TRBJ1-5	18	TGTGCCAGCAGTTTACTCACACCGACAGGTTATGGCAATCAGCCCCAGCATTTT	CASSLLTPTGYGNQPQHF
.	once	TRBV7-2	TRBJ2-7	16	TGTGCCAGCAGCTTAAGTTGGGTTAGCCACTCCTACGAGCAGTACTTC	CASSLSWVSHSYEQYF
TRBD1	.	TRBV28	TRBJ1-2	14	TGTGCCAGCAGTTCTCCGGGACAGATCTATGGCTACACCTTC	CASSSPGQIYGYTF
TRBD1	.	TRBV13	TRBJ1-5	13	TGTGCCAGCAGCTTAGGACAGGGGAAGCCCCAGCATTTT	CASSLGQGKPQHF
.	.	TRBV14	TRBJ2-1	16	TGTGCCAGCAGCGAAAGGCGAGAAGCGAGGCACAATGAGCAGTTCTTC	CASSERREARHNEQFF
.	.	TRBV9	TRBJ1-2	14	TGTGCCAGCAGCGTACTCAACAGGGTGCGGGGCTACACCTTC	CASSVLNRVRGYTF
.	.	TRBV28	TRBJ2-6	18	TGTGCCAGCAGTTTAACTTCCCAGGACTCCTCTGGGGCCAACGTCCTGACTTTC	CASSLTSQDSSGANVLTF
.	.	TRBV6-6	TRBJ1-5	15	TGTGCCAGCAGTTACTCGACTACTAGCAATCAGCCCCAGCATTTT	CASSYSTTSNQPQHF
TRBD2	.	TRBV29-1	TRBJ2-1	14	TGCAGCGCCCGGATGGGGGGGGATAGCAATGAGCAGTTCTTC	CSARMGGDSNEQFF
TRBD2	few	TRBV15	TRBJ2-3	22	TGTGCCACCAGCAGAGACGGAGGTTATACTAGCGGGACCGTGGACGCACGGGATACGCAGTATTTT	CATSRDGGYTSGTVDARDTQYF
.	.	TRBV10-1	TRBJ2-7	12	TGCGCCAGCAGTTTCAAATCCTACGAGCAGTACTTC	CASSFKSYEQYF
.	.	TRBV19	TRBJ1-1	12	TGTGCCAGTAGTATAGGTGGGCACGAAGCTTTCTTT	CASSIGGHEAFF
TRBD2	.	TRBV13	TRBJ2-1	18	TGTGCCAGCAGCTTAGTGGGTAGCGGGGGGGCCCGTGGGAATGAGCAGTTCTTC	CASSLVGSGGARGNEQFF
.	.	TRBV11-2	TRBJ2-1	15	TGTGCCAGCACGTTTTCGAGGGTCTCCTACAATGAGCAGTTCTTC	CASTFSRVSYNEQFF
.	.	TRBV11-3	TRBJ1-5	12	TGTGCCAGCAGCTCAGGGCGGGGGCCCCAGCATTTT	CASSSGRGPQHF
TRBD1	.	TRBV7-8	TRBJ1-3	15	TGTGCCAGCAGCTTAGCGAGGGGGCAGGGAAACACCATATATTTT	CASSLARGQGNTIYF
TRBD1	.	TRBV2	TRBJ1-2	11	TGTGCCAGCCAGGGGGCTGGGGGCTACACCTTC	CASQGAGGYTF
.	.	TRBV25-1	TRBJ2-6	15	TGTGCCAGCAGTGAAGGCCCCTCTGGGGCCAACGTCCTGACTTTC	CASSEGPSGANVLTF
.	.	TRBV28	TRBJ2-7	12	TGTGCCAGCACTGGCGGAACCTACGAGCAGTACTTC	CASTGGTYEQYF
TRBD1	.	TRBV5-6	TRBJ1-2	17	TGTGCCAGCAGCTCGCCTTCGAGATGGGACAGGGGCTATGGCTACACCTTC	CASSSPSRWDRGYGYTF
TRBD1	.	TRBV16	TRBJ1-1	13	TGTGCCAGCAGCCAGAACAGGGGCACTGAAGCTTTCTTT	CASSQNRGTEAFF
.	.	TRBV5-1	TRBJ2-1	12	TGCGCCAGCAGGTTGGCTTTCGATGAGCAGTTCTTC	CASRLAFDEQFF
.	.	TRBV21-1	TRBJ1-5	16	TGTGCCAGCTCATACATCGGGACAAGTGGCAATCAGCCCCAGCATTTT	CASSYIGTSGNQPQHF
.	.	TRBV6-5	TRBJ1-1	13	TGTGCCAGCAGGGCGGGGAGCGACACTGAAGCTTTCTTT	CASRAGSDTEAFF
.	.	TRBV7-2	TRBJ2-2	13	TGTGCCAGCAGCTTAGAGAGGGTGGGGGAGCTGTTTTTT	CASSLERVGELFF
.	.	TRBV9	TRBJ2-1	15	TGTGCCAGCAGCGTGGAACGGGAGTCCCACAATGAGCAGTTCTTC	CASSVERESHNEQFF
TRBD2	.	TRBV12-5	TRBJ2-5	18	TGTGCTAGTGGTTTGGTACTAGATCTTAGCGGGTTCCAAGAGACCCAGTACTTC	CASGLVLDLSGFQETQYF
TRBD1	.	TRBV9	TRBJ1-4	14	TGTGCCAGCAGCGAGCCGGGACAGGGAGAAAAACTGTTTTTT	CASSEPGQGEKLFF
TRBD1	.	TRBV30	TRBJ1-5	13	TGTGCCTGGCAACAGGGGGCTAATCAGCCCCAGCATTTT	CAWQQGANQPQHF
TRBD1	.	TRBV6-5	TRBJ1-4	15	TGTGCCAGCAGTTACGCGGGACAGGGGAATGAAAAACTGTTTTTT	CASSYAGQGNEKLFF
TRBD1	.	TRBV29-1	TRBJ1-2	12	TGCAGCGTTTCGACAGGGAACTATGGCTACACCTTC	CSVSTGNYGYTF
.	.	TRBV6-5	TRBJ1-2	15	TGTGCCAGCAGTTACAGCAGGGGTTTAAACTATGGCTACACCTTC	CASSYSRGLNYGYTF
.	once	TRBV24-1	TRBJ2-7	15	TGTGCCACCAGTGGTGGTAGCGGCCCCGCCTACGAGCAGTACTTC	CATSGGSGPAYEQYF
.	.	TRBV5-5	TRBJ2-7	14	TGTGCCAGTTACGGACAGCCAGTTGGCTACGAGCAGTACTTC	CASYGQPVGYEQYF
.	once	TRBV18	TRBJ1-2	16	TGTGCCAGCTCACCCTCTGTCGGGAAGACTAACTATGGCTACACCTTC	CASSPSVGKTNYGYTF
.	.	TRBV7-8	TRBJ1-1	16	TGTGCCAGCAGCCCTCCGACAGCGGGGCCGAACACTGAAGCTTTCTTT	CASSPPTAGPNTEAFF
.	once	TRBV10-2	TRBJ2-5	15	TGCGCCAGCAGTGACGTCGGGGTTCGACAAGAGACCCAGTACTTC	CASSDVGVRQETQYF
.	.	TRBV9	TRBJ2-1	14	TGTGCCAGCAGCGTGGCGGCTGACTACAATGAGCAGTTCTTC	CASSVAADYNEQFF
TRBD1	once	TRBV12-3/TRBV12-4	TRBJ2-7	13	TGTGCCAGCGGTCCGGGACAGGGCCATGAGCAGTACTTC	CASGPGQGHEQYF
.	.	TRBV3-1/TRBV3-2	TRBJ2-3	15	TGTGCCAGCAGCCAAGTTCAGCGGGGCACAGATACGCAGTATTTT	CASSQVQRGTDTQYF
.	.	TRBV27	TRBJ1-5	15	TGTGCCAGCAGTCGCAACAGGGATATTAATCAGCCCCAGCATTTT	CASSRNRDINQPQHF
.	.	TRBV6-2/TRBV6-3	TRBJ2-7	15	TGTGCCAGCAGTTACTCTGGGCTGCCCACCTACGAGCAGTACTTC	CASSYSGLPTYEQYF
.	.	TRBV2	TRBJ1-2	12	TGTGCCAGCAGAGTAGCTAACTATGGCTACACCTTC	CASRVANYGYTF
.	.	TRBV21-1	TRBJ2-7	19	TGTGCCAGCAGAATCCAACGAGACGCAAAGCGGGAGGCCCCCTACGAGCAGTACTTC	CASRIQRDAKREAPYEQYF
.	.	TRBV7-6	TRBJ1-4	14	TGTGCCAGCAGCTTAGGGGGGAGGGATGAAAAACTGTTTTTT	CASSLGGRDEKLFF
.	.	TRBV7-9	TRBJ2-1	15	TGTGCCAGCAGCTTACTAGCAGGTTATTTGGATGAGCAGTTCTTC	CASSLLAGYLDEQFF
TRBD1	.	TRBV29-1	TRBJ2-7	12	TGCAGCGGAGGACAGGGGGCGGACGAGCAGTACTTC	CSGGQGADEQYF
.	.	TRBV19	TRBJ1-1	13	TGTGCCAGTAGAAAACAAGAGAACACTGAAGCTTTCTTT	CASRKQENTEAFF
TRBD1	.	TRBV18	TRBJ1-4	14	TGTGCCAGCTCACCGACAGGGGGCAGTGAAAAACTGTTTTTT	CASSPTGGSEKLFF
.	.	TRBV7-2	TRBJ2-5	15	TGTGCCAGCAGCTTAGGCGGAGGGTACCAAGAGACCCAGTACTTC	CASSLGGGYQETQYF
.	.	TRBV27	TRBJ1-2	15	TGTGCCAGCAGTTTATCACCAGGGGCTAACTATGGCTACACCTTC	CASSLSPGANYGYTF
.	.	TRBV7-2	TRBJ1-5	13	TGTGCCAGCAGCTTGGAGGGCTATCAGCCCCAGCATTTT	CASSLEGYQPQHF
.	.	TRBV7-8	TRBJ2-7	14	TGTGCCAGCAGCTTACGTGGGGCCCCCAGCGAGCAGTACTTC	CASSLRGAPSEQYF
TRBD1	once	TRBV5-1	TRBJ1-6	16	TGCGCCAGCAGCTTGAATGTAGGGACAGGGGATTCACCCCTCCACTTT	CASSLNVGTGDSPLHF